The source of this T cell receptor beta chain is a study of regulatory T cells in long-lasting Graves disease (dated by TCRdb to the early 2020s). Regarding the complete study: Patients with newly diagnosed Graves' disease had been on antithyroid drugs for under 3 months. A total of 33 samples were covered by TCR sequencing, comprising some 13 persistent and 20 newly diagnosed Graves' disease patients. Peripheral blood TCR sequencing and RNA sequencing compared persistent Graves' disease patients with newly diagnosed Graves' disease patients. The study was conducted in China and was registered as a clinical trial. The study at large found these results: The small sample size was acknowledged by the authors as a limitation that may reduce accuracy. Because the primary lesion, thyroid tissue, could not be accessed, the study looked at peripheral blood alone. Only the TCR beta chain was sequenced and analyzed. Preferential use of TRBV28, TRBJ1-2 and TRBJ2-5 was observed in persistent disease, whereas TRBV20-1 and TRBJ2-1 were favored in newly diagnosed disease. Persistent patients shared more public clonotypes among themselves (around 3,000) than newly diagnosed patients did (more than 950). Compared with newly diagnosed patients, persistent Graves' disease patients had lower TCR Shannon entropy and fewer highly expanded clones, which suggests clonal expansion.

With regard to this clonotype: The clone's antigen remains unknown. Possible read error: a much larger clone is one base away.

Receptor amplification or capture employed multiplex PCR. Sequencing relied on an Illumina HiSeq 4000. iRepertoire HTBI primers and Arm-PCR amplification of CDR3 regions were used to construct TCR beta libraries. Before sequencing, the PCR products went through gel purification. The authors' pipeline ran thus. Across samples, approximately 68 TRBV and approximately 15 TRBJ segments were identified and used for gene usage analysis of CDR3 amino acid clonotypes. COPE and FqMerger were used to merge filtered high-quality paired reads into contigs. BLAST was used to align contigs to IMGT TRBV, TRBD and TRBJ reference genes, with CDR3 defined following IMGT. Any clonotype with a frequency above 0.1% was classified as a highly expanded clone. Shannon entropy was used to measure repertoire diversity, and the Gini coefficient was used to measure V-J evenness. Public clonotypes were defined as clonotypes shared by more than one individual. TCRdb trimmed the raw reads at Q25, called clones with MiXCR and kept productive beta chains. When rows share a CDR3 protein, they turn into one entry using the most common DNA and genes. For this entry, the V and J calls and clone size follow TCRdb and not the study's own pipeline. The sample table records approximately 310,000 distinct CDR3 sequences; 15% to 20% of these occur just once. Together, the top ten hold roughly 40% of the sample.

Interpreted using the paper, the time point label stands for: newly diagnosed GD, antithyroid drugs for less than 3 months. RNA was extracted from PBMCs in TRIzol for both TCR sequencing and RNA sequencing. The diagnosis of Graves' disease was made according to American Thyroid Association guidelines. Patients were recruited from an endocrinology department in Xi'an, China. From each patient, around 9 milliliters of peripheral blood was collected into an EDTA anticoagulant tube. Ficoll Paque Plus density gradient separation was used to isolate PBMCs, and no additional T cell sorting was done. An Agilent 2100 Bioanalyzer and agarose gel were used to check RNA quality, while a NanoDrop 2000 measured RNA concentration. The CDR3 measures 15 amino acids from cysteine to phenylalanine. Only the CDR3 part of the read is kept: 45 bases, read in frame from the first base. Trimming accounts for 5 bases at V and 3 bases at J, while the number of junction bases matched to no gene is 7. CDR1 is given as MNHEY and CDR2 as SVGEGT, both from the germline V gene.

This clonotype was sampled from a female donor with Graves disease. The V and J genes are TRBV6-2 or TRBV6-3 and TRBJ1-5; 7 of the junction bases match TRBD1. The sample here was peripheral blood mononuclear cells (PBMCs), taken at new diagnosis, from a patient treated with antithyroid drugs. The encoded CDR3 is CASSGTGDDNQPQHF. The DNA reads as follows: TGTGCCAGCAGTGGTACAGGGGATGACAATCAGCCCCAGCATTTT.